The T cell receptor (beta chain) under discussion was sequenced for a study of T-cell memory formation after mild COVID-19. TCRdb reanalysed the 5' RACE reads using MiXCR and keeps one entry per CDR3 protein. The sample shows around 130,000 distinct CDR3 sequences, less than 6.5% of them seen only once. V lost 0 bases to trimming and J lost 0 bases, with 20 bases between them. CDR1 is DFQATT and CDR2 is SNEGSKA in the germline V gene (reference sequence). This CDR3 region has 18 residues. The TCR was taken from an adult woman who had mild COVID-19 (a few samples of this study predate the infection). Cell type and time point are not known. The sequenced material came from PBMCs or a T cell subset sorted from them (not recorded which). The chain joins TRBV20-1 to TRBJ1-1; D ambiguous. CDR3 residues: CSARDWSRTLEMNTEAFF. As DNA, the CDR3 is TGCAGTGCTAGAGATTGGTCCAGGACCCTCGAGATGAACACTGAAGCTTTCTTT.